Given below is one T cell receptor beta chain in context. What it binds is not known. The donors (healthy individuals) were bone marrow donors. The record originates from a study of cytomegalovirus exposure and HLA in healthy donors. General study findings and limits: High sensitivity and specificity were reportedly achieved when the classifier diagnosed cytomegalovirus status. CMV antigen specificity was confirmed in vitro for a few CMV-associated chains.

13 Jbeta primers and 60 Vbeta primers were used for the PCR. Some clones are missing from TCRdb's copy, which holds only in-frame ones; the method was immunoSEQ multiplex PCR. The sample gives 65,000 to 85,000 clones, around 80% of which show up once; about an eighth is in the top ten. Germline CDR1 is MNHEY and CDR2 is SMNVEV (reference sequence). This CDR3 has 16 amino acids. V lost 3 bases, J lost 6 bases, and 5 bases stayed unmatched. The sample consisted of PBMCs. This TCR derives from a male donor in good health and CMV-seropositive. The V and J genes are TRBV27 and TRBJ1-6, with TRBD1 matching over 10 bases. The CDR3, as DNA: TGTGCCAGCAGTTTCCTCCGACAGGGGGCTAATTCACCCCTCCACTTT. Protein: CASSFLRQGANSPLHF.